The 26 T cell receptor beta chains below come from one sample, sequenced in a study of blood T cell repertoires in COVID-19. Libraries were prepared by immunoSEQ multiplex PCR; TCRdb keeps only in-frame clonotypes and omits some of them. The sample lists 250,000 to 400,000 clones, approximately 88% occurring once. Sequenced material: peripheral blood. The receptors were sampled from a woman aged 30 to 39 with COVID-19, enrolled during active disease.

The rearrangement joins TRBV6-1 to TRBJ1-6; no reliable D call. Germline V gene data show CDR1 as MNHNS and CDR2 as SASEGT. The CDR3 spans 15 residues. Trimming left V 3 bases short and J 0 bases short, with 6 bases between. The CDR3 reads CASSEVSSYNSPLHF. CDR3 bases: TGTGCCAGCAGTGAGGTCAGCTCCTATAATTCACCCCTCCACTTT.

The chain couples TRBV6-4 to TRBJ2-2, with TRBD1 identical over 9 bases. The CDR3 consists of 16 residues. Unmatched junction bases numbered 9, after V lost 6 bases and J lost 4 bases. CDR1 and CDR2 from the germline V gene are MRHNA and SNTAGT. CDR3 sequence reads: CASSRSGQGGTGELFF. In nucleotides, the CDR3 is TGTGCCAGCAGCCGCTCGGGACAGGGTGGCACCGGGGAGCTGTTTTTT.

The chain carries TRBV12-3 or TRBV12-4 and TRBJ1-1; D possibly corresponds to TRBD1 (5 bases). V was pared by 6 bases and J by 7 bases, with 15 bases between. This CDR3 has 13 amino acids. In DNA, the CDR3 is TGTGCCAGCAGCACATGGGGGGGGAGTGAAGCTTTCTTT. It codes for CASSTWGGSEAFF.

The V and J genes are TRBV5-4 and TRBJ1-1; 7 bases match TRBD1. This CDR3 spans 15 amino acids. Germline V lookup: CDR1 SGHNT, CDR2 YYREEE (reference sequence). V lost 1 base to trimming and J lost 2 bases; unmatched junction nucleotides: 5. The CDR3 loop reads CASSLPGTANTEAFF. As DNA, the CDR3 is TGTGCCAGCAGCTTGCCAGGGACAGCTAACACTGAAGCTTTCTTT.

The chain carries TRBV7-8 and TRBJ1-5, with D hard to call. Germline loops: CDR1 SGHVS, CDR2 FQNEAQ. V gave up 1 base and J gave up 6 bases, with 16 bases separating them. The CDR3 sequence is 16 residues long. CDR3 protein: CASSLVLGEAVQPQHF. For the CDR3, the DNA is TGTGCCAGCAGCTTAGTCCTCGGCGAGGCAGTTCAGCCCCAGCATTTT.

The rearrangement joins TRBV6-2 or TRBV6-3 to TRBJ1-1; D ambiguous. Trimming removed 2 bases from V and 5 bases from J, with 9 bases in between. Per germline, CDR1 MNHEY and CDR2 SVGEGT. The CDR3 consists of 13 residues. DNA for the CDR3: TGTGCCAGCAGTTACATCCGGGAAACTGAAGCTTTCTTT. This translates into CASSYIRETEAFF.

The gene calls are TRBV6-5 and TRBJ1-2; TRBD1 might be the D (6 bases). This CDR3 contains 15 residues. V lost 5 bases and J lost 4, with 17 bases in between. Germline CDR1 and CDR2: MNHEY and SVGAGI. CDR3 region: CASSRSLQGFYGYTF. The CDR3 DNA sequence: TGTGCCAGCAGTCGCTCATTACAGGGATTCTATGGCTACACCTTC.

The chain combines TRBV2 with TRBJ1-5; D remains unclear. This CDR3 has 11 residues. Germline V lookup: CDR1 SNHLY, CDR2 FYNNEI. V was pared by 8 bases and J by 7 bases, with 9 bases between. CDR3 residues: CASGPGQPQHF. Written as DNA, the CDR3 is TGTGCCAGCGGTCCCGGGCAGCCCCAGCATTTT. Supplemented by reference TRBV2 and TRBJ1-5, the full variable domain reads EPEVTQTPSHQVTQMGQEVILRCVPISNHLYFYWYRQILGQKVEFLVSFYNNEISEKSEIFDDQFSVERPDGSNFTLKIRSTKLEDSAMYFCASGPGQPQHFGDGTRLSIL.

The chain couples TRBV5-1 to TRBJ1-2, with TRBD1 matching 8 bases. Germline loops: CDR1 SGHRS, CDR2 YFSETQ. The junction had 1 base not matched to a gene; V was cut back by 0 bases and J by 6 bases. The CDR3 runs to 13 residues. CDR3 nucleotides: TGCGCCAGCAGCTTGGCACAGGGGGATGGCTACACCTTC. It translates to CASSLAQGDGYTF.

The rearrangement joins TRBV4-1 to TRBJ2-1; no firm D call. The CDR3 contains 14 residues. With 3 bases removed from V and 3 bases from J, the gap between germline ends came to 9 bases. CDR1 is MGHRA and CDR2 is YSYEKL in the germline V gene. CDR3 sequence: CASSQEIDYNEQFF. The CDR3, as DNA: TGCGCCAGCAGCCAGGAGATTGACTACAATGAGCAGTTCTTC.

The V call is TRBV5-1, the J call TRBJ1-1; weak D call: TRBD1 (5 bases). This CDR3 contains 15 residues. V shed 0 bases and J shed 7 bases, with 16 bases lying between them. The germline V gene encodes CDR1 SGHRS and CDR2 YFSETQ. The CDR3 nucleotides read TGCGCCAGCAGCTTGGGGGGACTCCGCCTAGTTGAAGCTTTCTTT. This gives the protein CASSLGGLRLVEAFF. Full variable domain (rest looked up from reference TRBV5-1 and TRBJ1-1): KAGVTQTPRYLIKTRGQQVTLSCSPISGHRSVSWYQQTPGQGLQFLFEYFSETQRNKGNFPGRFSGRQFSNSRSEMNVSTLELGDSALYLCASSLGGLRLVEAFFGQGTRLTVV.

The chain is built from TRBV7-2 and TRBJ2-7; D perhaps matches TRBD1 (5 bases). V lost 1 base, J lost 1 base, and 8 bases lay in between. Per germline, CDR1 SGHTA and CDR2 FQGNSA. CDR3 length equals 14 residues. CDR3 sequence: CASSLGPGSYEQYV. The CDR3 DNA reads TGTGCCAGCAGCTTAGGCCCAGGGTCCTACGAGCAGTACGTC.

This chain connects TRBV11-3 to TRBJ1-6; no clear D gene. This CDR3 contains 17 residues. Germline V gives CDR1 SGHNT, CDR2 YENEEA. The V and J ends lost 5 bases and 6 bases respectively, with 20 bases between them. CDR3 DNA sequence: TGTGCCAGCAGCGTCCGCCTAGGTCCTATTACTAATTCACCCCTCCACTTT. Its translation: CASSVRLGPITNSPLHF.

V is TRBV15 and J is TRBJ2-7; 8 bases are a match to TRBD2. Germline V lookup: CDR1 LNHNV, CDR2 YYDKDF (reference sequence). After removal of 3 bases from V and 2 bases from J, the junction contained 9 bases not matched to a gene. The CDR3 runs 16 residues. DNA for the CDR3: TGTGCCACCAGCAGGACGGCGGGGGGACCCGCCTACGAGCAGTACTTC. Translated: CATSRTAGGPAYEQYF. Together with reference TRBV15 and TRBJ2-7, the CDR3 gives the full variable domain: DAMVIQNPRYQVTQFGKPVTLSCSQTLNHNVMYWYQQKSSQAPKLLFHYYDKDFNNEADTPDNFQSRRPNTSFCFLDIRSPGLGDTAMYLCATSRTAGGPAYEQYFGPGTRLTVT.

The rearrangement uses TRBV5-6 and TRBJ1-2, with a weak D call TRBD1 (5 bases). The CDR3 totals 13 residues. Trimming stripped 1 base from V and 4 bases from J, with 8 bases between. Germline assignment: CDR1 SGHDT and CDR2 YYEEEE. The DNA for the CDR3 is TGTGCCAGCAGCTTGAGGGGTGGCTATGGCTACACCTTC. This translates into CASSLRGGYGYTF.

The gene calls are TRBV28 and TRBJ1-1; TRBD1 aligns across 10 bases. This CDR3 is 19 amino acids long. Germline loops: CDR1 MDHEN, CDR2 SYDVKM. Trimming cost V 4 bases and J 0 bases; bases outside gene matches: 14. The DNA for the CDR3 is TGTGCCAGCAGTTCCATAACGGGACAGGGGTGGTTAGTGAACACTGAAGCTTTCTTT. Its translation is CASSSITGQGWLVNTEAFF.

This clone has only one observation. The DNA for the CDR3 is TGTGCCAGCAGCTTGGGGAGCTCTTGGACAGCTAATTCACCCCTCCACTTT. The encoded protein is CASSLGSSWTANSPLHF. This sequence joins TRBV13 and TRBJ1-6, with D possibly TRBD1 on 6 matching bases. This CDR3 has 17 amino acids. Per germline, CDR1 PRHDT and CDR2 FYEKMQ (reference sequence). The V end lost 3 bases, the J end lost 6 bases, and 18 bases lay between the germline ends.

This chain links TRBV5-1 with TRBJ1-2, with TRBD1 identical over 7 bases. This CDR3 is built from 13 residues. Germline lookup yields CDR1 SGHRS and CDR2 YFSETQ. J was trimmed by 10 bases and V by 0 bases; bases with no gene match: 6. The CDR3 loop is CASSLDNDRAYTF. In nucleotides, the CDR3 is TGCGCCAGCAGCTTGGACAACGACAGGGCCTACACCTTC.

The chain carries TRBV27 and TRBJ1-6; 8 nucleotides line up with TRBD1. V lost 3 bases to trimming and J lost 9 bases; unmatched junction nucleotides: 7. Germline V gene data show CDR1 as MNHEY and CDR2 as SMNVEV (reference sequence). The CDR3 totals 15 residues. CDR3 sequence reads: CASSFWAGGRSPLHF. In DNA form, the CDR3 reads TGTGCCAGCAGTTTTTGGGCAGGGGGCCGTTCACCCCTCCACTTT.

The chain employs TRBV7-7 and TRBJ2-1, with 7 bases aligning to TRBD2. The J segment lost 9 bases and the V segment lost 6 bases, leaving 14 bases of the junction unmatched. The germline gives CDR1 SSHAT, CDR2 FNYEAQ (reference sequence). The CDR3 has 15 amino acids. The CDR3 DNA reads as TGTGCCAGCAGTAAAGGACTAGAGATCTTCAGTGAGCAGTTCTTC. Its protein is CASSKGLEIFSEQFF.

V is TRBV19 and J is TRBJ1-1; D is ambiguous. This CDR3 contains 14 residues. Germline loops: CDR1 LNHDA, CDR2 SQIVND (reference sequence). The ends were cut back, 3 bases at V and 0 bases at J, with 8 bases in the middle. This CDR3 reads CASSIGLLNTEAFF. CDR3 coding DNA: TGTGCCAGTAGTATCGGACTCCTGAACACTGAAGCTTTCTTT.

The genes are TRBV20-1 and TRBJ2-3; 11 nucleotides line up with TRBD2. This CDR3 comprises 17 residues. Germline-derived CDR1 and CDR2 are DFQATT and SNEGSKA (reference sequence). Losses at the gene ends were 3 bases for V and 0 bases for J; bases not matched to a gene: 8. The CDR3 sequence is CSASVSGGAGSTDTQYF. Here the CDR3 DNA reads TGCAGTGCTAGTGTTAGCGGGGGGGCGGGCAGCACAGATACGCAGTATTTT.

V gene TRBV5-1 combines with J gene TRBJ1-1; possible D gene TRBD1, 5 bases. Germline V gene data show CDR1 as SGHRS and CDR2 as YFSETQ. Trimming cost V 4 bases and J 3 bases, with 16 bases left between them. This CDR3 contains 15 residues. CDR3 sequence: CASSPWLGGYTEAFF. In nucleotides, the CDR3 is TGCGCCAGCAGCCCTTGGTTGGGGGGTTACACTGAAGCTTTCTTT.

The V and J genes are TRBV12-3 or TRBV12-4 and TRBJ2-1; 9 bases agree with TRBD2. This CDR3 contains 13 residues. Trimming cost V 2 bases and J 9 bases; bases outside gene matches: 2. The CDR3 DNA is TGTGCCAGCAGTTTATTAGCGGGGGTTGAGCAGTTCTTC. This gives the protein CASSLLAGVEQFF.

V usage is TRBV19 and J usage is TRBJ1-6; D is unresolved. Germline V gives CDR1 LNHDA, CDR2 SQIVND (reference sequence). With 2 bases removed from V and 6 bases from J, the gap between germline ends came to 11 bases. CDR3 length: 15 residues. The CDR3 sequence: CASSIWRDPNSPLHF. The CDR3 bases are TGTGCCAGTAGTATATGGAGGGATCCTAATTCACCCCTCCACTTT.

This rearrangement joins TRBV4-2 to TRBJ1-3, with a weak D call TRBD1 (5 bases). The CDR3 has 14 residues. V lost 8 bases and J 2 bases, leaving 13 bases between the germline ends. Germline assignment: CDR1 LGHNA and CDR2 YNFKEQ. The CDR3 loop reads CASGLTGTGNTIYF. CDR3 nucleotide sequence: TGTGCCAGCGGGCTTACAGGTACTGGAAACACCATATATTTT.